Following are 16 T cell receptor beta chains from one sample sequenced in a study of Graves' ophthalmopathy and Graves' hyperthyroidism. The authors amplified TCR beta CDR3 regions from RNA transcripts. In the first round, RT-PCR was carried out with HTBI primers, and a multiplex PCR formed the second round. MiXCR, run by TCRdb on the multiplex PCR reads, gives a single entry per CDR3 protein. Among roughly 300,000 distinct CDR3 sequences, 15% to 20% were seen once, and the ten largest hold about 12%. The specimen was peripheral blood. These receptors were taken from an adult man with Graves' ophthalmopathy.

The table lists this clonotype with many counts. This chain joins TRBV6-2 or TRBV6-3 and TRBJ2-2, with TRBD2 identical over 11 bases. The CDR3 covers 15 residues. With V trimmed by 6 bases and J by 6 bases, 6 bases remained unmatched. Germline-derived CDR1 and CDR2 are MNHEY and SVGEGT. The CDR3 here is CASSETSGSAGELFF. Written as DNA, the CDR3 is TGTGCCAGCAGCGAAACTAGCGGGAGTGCCGGGGAGCTGTTTTTT.

This clonotype was seen repeatedly, ten times or more. V and J are TRBV7-6 and TRBJ2-7, with 10 bases matching TRBD1. Germline CDR1 reads SGHVS; CDR2 reads FNYEAQ. After removal of 4 bases from V and 7 bases from J, the junction contained 7 bases not matched to a gene. The CDR3 is made up of 14 amino acids. CDR3 in amino acids: CASSSPTGGPEQYF. For the CDR3, the DNA is TGTGCCAGCAGCTCACCGACAGGGGGCCCTGAGCAGTACTTC.

At least ten counts were recorded for this clonotype. The J gene is TRBJ2-7, the V gene TRBV27; possible D gene TRBD1, 6 bases. Germline CDR1 reads MNHEY; CDR2 reads SMNVEV (reference sequence). CDR3 length equals 13 residues. Between the trimmed V and J ends, which lost 11 bases and 0 bases, there was a span of 14 bases. The CDR3: CASRTALSYEQYF. CDR3 DNA sequence: TGTGCCTCCCGGACAGCCCTCTCCTACGAGCAGTACTTC.

This clonotype was counted at least ten times. CDR3 loop: CASGTLGNTEAFF. Written as DNA, the CDR3 is TGTGCCAGTGGGACGTTGGGGAACACTGAAGCTTTCTTT. The chain joins TRBV12-3 or TRBV12-4 to TRBJ1-1; D is perhaps TRBD1 (5 bases). This CDR3 is built from 13 residues. The V and J ends lost 9 bases and 1 base respectively, with 12 bases between them.

This clonotype was seen repeatedly, ten times or more. The V gene is TRBV6-5, the J gene TRBJ2-7; possibly TRBD2 for D (6 bases). This CDR3 has 13 residues. Germline V gene lookup returns CDR1 MNHEY and CDR2 SVGAGI. The V end lost 6 bases, the J end lost 3 bases, and 12 bases lay between the germline ends. CDR3 in DNA: TGTGCCAGCAGATACCGGGGGAACTACGAGCAGTACTTC. It specifies CASRYRGNYEQYF.

The chain carries TRBV2 and TRBJ2-5; D is tentatively TRBD1 or TRBD2 (5 bases each). Germline V lookup: CDR1 SNHLY, CDR2 FYNNEI. V lost 1 base and J lost 4, with 10 bases in between. The CDR3 is made up of 14 amino acids. The CDR3 sequence: CASSEDRGAETQYF. The CDR3 region has the DNA TGTGCCAGCAGTGAAGACCGAGGGGCAGAGACCCAGTACTTC. Filled out from reference TRBV2 and TRBJ2-5, the complete variable domain reads EPEVTQTPSHQVTQMGQEVILRCVPISNHLYFYWYRQILGQKVEFLVSFYNNEISEKSEIFDDQFSVERPDGSNFTLKIRSTKLEDSAMYFCASSEDRGAETQYFGPGTRLLVL.

This clonotype was counted ten times or more. The chain uses TRBV5-1 and TRBJ2-7; TRBD2 matches at 7 bases. The CDR3 has 17 amino acids. The germline V gene encodes CDR1 SGHRS and CDR2 YFSETQ. V shed 4 bases, J shed 2 bases, and the junction held 15 bases outside the gene matches. The DNA for the CDR3 is TGCGCCAGCAGCAGCAGCCCCCCCGGGGGGAGAACCTACGAGCAGTACTTC. Its translation is CASSSSPPGGRTYEQYF.

There are many counts of this clonotype. This sequence joins TRBV2 and TRBJ2-5, with a weak D call TRBD1 (5 bases). Germline CDR1 SNHLY, CDR2 FYNNEI. Trimming removed 2 bases at V and 6 bases at J, with 13 bases between. This CDR3 has 14 residues. As DNA, the CDR3 is TGTGCCAGCAGTGAATGGCCCCCAGGGCAGACCCAGTACTTC. It yields the protein CASSEWPPGQTQYF. Using reference TRBV2 and TRBJ2-5 for the parts outside the CDR3, the full variable domain is EPEVTQTPSHQVTQMGQEVILRCVPISNHLYFYWYRQILGQKVEFLVSFYNNEISEKSEIFDDQFSVERPDGSNFTLKIRSTKLEDSAMYFCASSEWPPGQTQYFGPGTRLLVL.

At least ten counts were recorded for this clonotype. This sequence joins TRBV5-1 and TRBJ2-2, with D unclear. Trimming took 4 bases from V and 4 from J, leaving 11 bases between them. Germline V gene lookup returns CDR1 SGHRS and CDR2 YFSETQ. The CDR3 is 14 residues long. The CDR3, as DNA: TGCGCCAGCAGCCAGACCGACTTCACCGGGGAGCTGTTTTTT. Amino acids: CASSQTDFTGELFF.

The sample holds many counts of this clonotype. In DNA form, the CDR3 reads TGTGCCAGCAGGCCCTGGGGACAGGGAGAAGGGGAGACCCAGTACTTC. Amino acid sequence: CASRPWGQGEGETQYF. The chain links TRBV6-1 to TRBJ2-5; 9 nucleotides match TRBD1. This CDR3 region has 16 residues. Germline CDR1 MNHNS, CDR2 SASEGT. V lost 6 bases and J lost 5; bases outside the gene matches: 13.

V usage is TRBV20-1 and J usage is TRBJ2-3, with D uncertain. Between the trimmed V and J ends, which lost 5 bases and 4 bases, there was a span of 22 bases. Per germline, CDR1 DFQATT and CDR2 SNEGSKA (reference sequence). This CDR3 has 16 residues. In DNA, the CDR3 is TGCAGTGCTCTAACCACGTGGCAGCAAAGGGCAGATACGCAGTATTTT. Translating it yields CSALTTWQQRADTQYF.

This clonotype occurred many times. The rearrangement uses TRBV19 and TRBJ1-5, with D possibly being TRBD1 (6 bases). V was shortened by 3 bases and J by 6 bases, with 12 bases between the two germline ends. The CDR3 consists of 14 residues. CDR1 and CDR2 from the germline V gene are LNHDA and SQIVND (reference sequence). The CDR3 region is CASSINRAGQPQHF. For the CDR3, the DNA is TGTGCCAGTAGTATCAACAGGGCCGGTCAGCCCCAGCATTTT.

At least ten counts were recorded for this clonotype. This chain joins TRBV4-1 and TRBJ2-5; a possible D gene is TRBD1 (7 bases). The germline V and J ends were trimmed by 1 base and 5 bases, with 14 bases remaining between them. Per germline, CDR1 MGHRA and CDR2 YSYEKL. The CDR3 contains 15 residues. CDR3 coding DNA: TGCGCCAGCAGCCAAGCCTGGACAGGAGGGGAGACCCAGTACTTC. Its protein is CASSQAWTGGETQYF.

Ten or more counts support this clonotype. This sequence joins TRBV4-3 and TRBJ2-5; D may be TRBD2 (5 bases). The CDR3 is 15 residues long. Trimming pared 1 base from V and 5 bases from J, leaving 14 bases between. The germline V gene has CDR1 LGHNA and CDR2 YSLEER. The CDR3 coding sequence is TGCGCCAGCAGCCAAGGGACTCCCGACGGGGAGACCCAGTACTTC. Protein sequence: CASSQGTPDGETQYF.

This clonotype was seen many times. This chain links TRBV6-2 or TRBV6-3 with TRBJ2-2, with 7 bases matching TRBD1. CDR3 length: 14 residues. V was pared by 6 bases and J by 7 bases, with 8 bases of the junction left unmatched. Germline V gene lookup returns CDR1 MNHEY and CDR2 SVGEGT. For the CDR3, the DNA is TGTGCCAGCAGGACGGCGACAGGGTTCGGGGAGCTGTTTTTT. This gives the protein CASRTATGFGELFF.

This clonotype has ten or more counts. The chain uses TRBV20-1 and TRBJ2-5, with D perhaps TRBD1 or TRBD2 (6 bases each). V was cut by 6 bases and J by 2 bases, with 19 bases left in between. The CDR3 is 15 residues long. Germline CDR1 reads DFQATT; CDR2 reads SNEGSKA (reference sequence). The DNA for the CDR3 is TGCAGTGCCCCTAGGTCCGGGGGCCTACAAGAGACCCAGTACTTC. It codes for CSAPRSGGLQETQYF.